A single T cell receptor beta chain is shown here with its context. Antigen: not known. This sample was taken from a study of vaccination and CD4 T cells after COVID-19. The wider study: Cultures acting as controls obtained a CEFX pool, an HIV-1 Nef pool, or no peptide. Study-level findings and limits: It was found that, in convalescent patients, 304 of 307 vaccine-specific clones were spike mono-reactive.

Germline values: CDR1 SGHRS, CDR2 YFSETQ. V shed 0 bases and J 0 bases; nucleotides not matched to a gene: 5. This CDR3 spans 16 amino acids. Documented treatment: roughly ten-day PBMC culture with coronavirus spike peptide pools or control peptides (ViraFEST assay). Cultured CD4+ T cell DNA was sequenced using the Oncomine TCR Beta short-read assay. Via MiXCR, TCRdb re-called the PCR reads, giving one row per CDR3 protein. Counted here are under 20,000 distinct CDR3 sequences, 40% to 60% occurring once; the ten biggest clones make up about 16%. This receptor was identified in a human donor who had recovered from COVID-19. The chain combines TRBV5-1 with TRBJ1-1; 7 bases match TRBD1. The sample in question was CD4+ T cells from blood, cultured in vitro, obtained before SARS-CoV-2 vaccination. CDR3 region: CASSLGQGNLNTEAFF. CDR3 in DNA: TGCGCCAGCAGCTTGGGACAGGGCAATTTGAACACTGAAGCTTTCTTT.